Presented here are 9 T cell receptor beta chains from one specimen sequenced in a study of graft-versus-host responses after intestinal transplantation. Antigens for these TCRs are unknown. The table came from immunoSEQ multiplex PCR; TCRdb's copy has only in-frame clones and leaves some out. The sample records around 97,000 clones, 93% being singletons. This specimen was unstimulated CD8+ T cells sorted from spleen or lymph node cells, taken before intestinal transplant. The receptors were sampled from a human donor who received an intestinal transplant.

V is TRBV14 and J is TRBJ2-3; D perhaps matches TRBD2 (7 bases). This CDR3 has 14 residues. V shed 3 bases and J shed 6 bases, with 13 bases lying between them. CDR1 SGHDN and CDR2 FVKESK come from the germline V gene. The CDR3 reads CASSQGGGTDTQYF. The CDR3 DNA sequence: TGTGCCAGCAGCCAGGGAGGGGGTACGGATACGCAGTATTTT. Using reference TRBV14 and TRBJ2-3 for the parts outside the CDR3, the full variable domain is EAGVTQFPSHSVIEKGQTVTLRCDPISGHDNLYWYRRVMGKEIKFLLHFVKESKQDESGMPNNRFLAERTGGTYSTLKVQPAELEDSGVYFCASSQGGGTDTQYFGPGTRLTVL.

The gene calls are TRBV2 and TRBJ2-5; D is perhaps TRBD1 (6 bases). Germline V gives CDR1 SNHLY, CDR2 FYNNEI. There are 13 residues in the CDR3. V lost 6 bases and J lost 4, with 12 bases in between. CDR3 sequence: CASREQGLETQYF. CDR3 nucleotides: TGTGCCAGCAGGGAACAGGGTTTAGAGACCCAGTACTTC.

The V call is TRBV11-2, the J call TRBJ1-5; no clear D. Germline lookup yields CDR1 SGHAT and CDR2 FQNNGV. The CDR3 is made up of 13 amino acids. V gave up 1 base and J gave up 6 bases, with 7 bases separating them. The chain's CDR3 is CASSLGRIQPQHF. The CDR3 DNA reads TGTGCCAGCAGCTTAGGGCGAATTCAGCCCCAGCATTTT.

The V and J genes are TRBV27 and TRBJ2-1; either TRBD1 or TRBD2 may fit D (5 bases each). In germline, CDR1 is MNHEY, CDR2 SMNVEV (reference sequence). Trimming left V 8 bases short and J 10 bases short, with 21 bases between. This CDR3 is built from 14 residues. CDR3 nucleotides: TGTGCCAGCGGCTACCGGGACCAGGGAGAGGAGCAGTTCTTC. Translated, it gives CASGYRDQGEEQFF.

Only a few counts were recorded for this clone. The CDR3 protein is CAISEPITAYEQYF. The CDR3 DNA sequence: TGTGCCATCAGTGAGCCTATTACCGCCTACGAGCAGTACTTC. The V and J genes are TRBV10-3 and TRBJ2-7; D call uncertain. Trimming removed 2 bases at V and 2 bases at J, with 10 bases between. This CDR3 spans 14 amino acids. The germline V gene has CDR1 ENHRY and CDR2 SYGVKD.

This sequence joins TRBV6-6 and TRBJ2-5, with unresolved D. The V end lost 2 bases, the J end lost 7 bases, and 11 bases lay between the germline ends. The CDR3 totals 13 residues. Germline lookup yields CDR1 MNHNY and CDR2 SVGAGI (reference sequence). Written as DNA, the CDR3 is TGTGCCAGCAGTTACCCCAAGCTGTTGACCCAGTACTTC. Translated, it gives CASSYPKLLTQYF.

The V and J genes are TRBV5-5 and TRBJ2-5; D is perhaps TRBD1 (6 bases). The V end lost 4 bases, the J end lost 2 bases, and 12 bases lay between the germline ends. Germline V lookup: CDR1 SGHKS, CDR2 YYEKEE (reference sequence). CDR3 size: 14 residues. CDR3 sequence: CASSRTVSQETQYF. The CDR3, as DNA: TGTGCCAGCAGCCGGACAGTATCTCAAGAGACCCAGTACTTC.

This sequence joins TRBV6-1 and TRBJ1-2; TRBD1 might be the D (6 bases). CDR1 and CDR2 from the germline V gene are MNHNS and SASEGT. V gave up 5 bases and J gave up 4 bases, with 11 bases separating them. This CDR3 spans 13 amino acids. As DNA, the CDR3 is TGTGCCAGCAGTCAACAGGGTTCCTATGGCTACACCTTC. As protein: CASSQQGSYGYTF.

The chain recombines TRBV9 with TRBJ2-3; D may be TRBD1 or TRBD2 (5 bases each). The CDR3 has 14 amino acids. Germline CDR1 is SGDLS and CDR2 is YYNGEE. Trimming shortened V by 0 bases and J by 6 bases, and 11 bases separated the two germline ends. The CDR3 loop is CASSVGGPADTQYF. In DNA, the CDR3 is TGTGCCAGCAGCGTAGGGGGACCTGCGGATACGCAGTATTTT.